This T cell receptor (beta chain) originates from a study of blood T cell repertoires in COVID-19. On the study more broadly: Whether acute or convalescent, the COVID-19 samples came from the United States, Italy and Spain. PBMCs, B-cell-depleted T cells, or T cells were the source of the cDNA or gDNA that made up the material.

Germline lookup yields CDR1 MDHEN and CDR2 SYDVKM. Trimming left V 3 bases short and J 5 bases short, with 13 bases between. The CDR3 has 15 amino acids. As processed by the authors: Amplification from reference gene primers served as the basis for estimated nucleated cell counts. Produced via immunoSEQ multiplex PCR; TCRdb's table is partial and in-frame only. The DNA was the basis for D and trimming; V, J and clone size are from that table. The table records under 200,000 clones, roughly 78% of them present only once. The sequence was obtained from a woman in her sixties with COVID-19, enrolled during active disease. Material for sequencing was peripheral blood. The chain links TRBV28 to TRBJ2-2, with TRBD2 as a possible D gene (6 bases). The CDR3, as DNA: TGTGCCAGCAGTTTGACTAGTGGGGTTACCGGGGAGCTGTTTTTT. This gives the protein CASSLTSGVTGELFF.